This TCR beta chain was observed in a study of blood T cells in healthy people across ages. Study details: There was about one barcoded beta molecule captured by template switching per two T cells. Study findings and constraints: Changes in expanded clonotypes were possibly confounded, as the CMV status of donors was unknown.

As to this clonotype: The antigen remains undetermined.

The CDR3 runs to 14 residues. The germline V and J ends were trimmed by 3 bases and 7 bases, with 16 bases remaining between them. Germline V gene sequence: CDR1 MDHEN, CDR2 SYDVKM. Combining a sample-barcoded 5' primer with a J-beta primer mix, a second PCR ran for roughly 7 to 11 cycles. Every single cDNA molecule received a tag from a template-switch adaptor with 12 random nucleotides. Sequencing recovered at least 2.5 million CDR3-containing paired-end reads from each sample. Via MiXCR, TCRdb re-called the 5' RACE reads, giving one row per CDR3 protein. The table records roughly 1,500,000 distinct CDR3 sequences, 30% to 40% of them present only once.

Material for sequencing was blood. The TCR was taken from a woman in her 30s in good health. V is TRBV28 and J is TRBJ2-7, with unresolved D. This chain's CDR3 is CASSFATPGGEQYF. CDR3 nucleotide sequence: TGTGCCAGCAGTTTCGCCACTCCAGGTGGGGAGCAGTACTTC.